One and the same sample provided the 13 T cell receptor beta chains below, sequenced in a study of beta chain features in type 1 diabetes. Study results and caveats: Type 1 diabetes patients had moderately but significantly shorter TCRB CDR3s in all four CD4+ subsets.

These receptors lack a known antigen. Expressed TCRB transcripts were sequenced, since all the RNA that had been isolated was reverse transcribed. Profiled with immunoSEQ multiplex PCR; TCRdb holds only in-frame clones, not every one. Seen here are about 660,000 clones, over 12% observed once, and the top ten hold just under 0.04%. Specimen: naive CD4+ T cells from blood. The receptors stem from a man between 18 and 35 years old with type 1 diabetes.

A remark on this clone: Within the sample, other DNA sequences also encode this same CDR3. The CDR3 nucleotides are TGCAGTGCTAGGCTAGATACGCAGTATTTT. Protein sequence: CSARLDTQYF. V gene TRBV20-1 combines with J gene TRBJ2-3; D gene ambiguous. CDR3 length equals 10 residues. Germline CDR1 DFQATT, CDR2 SNEGSKA (reference sequence). Trimming shortened V by 3 bases and J by 5 bases, and 3 bases separated the two germline ends.

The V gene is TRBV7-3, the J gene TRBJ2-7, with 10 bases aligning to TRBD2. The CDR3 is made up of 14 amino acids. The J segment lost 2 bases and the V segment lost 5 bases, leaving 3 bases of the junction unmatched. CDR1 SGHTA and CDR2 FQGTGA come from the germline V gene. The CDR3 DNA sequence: TGTGCCAGCAGCAGACTAGCGGGCCCCTACGAGCAGTACTTC. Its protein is CASSRLAGPYEQYF.

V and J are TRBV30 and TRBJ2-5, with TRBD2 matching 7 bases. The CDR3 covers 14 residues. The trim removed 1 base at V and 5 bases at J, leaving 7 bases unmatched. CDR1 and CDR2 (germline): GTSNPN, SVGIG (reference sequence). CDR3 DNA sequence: TGTGCCTGGAGTGGACTAGCTGGGGGGGAGACCCAGTACTTC. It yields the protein CAWSGLAGGETQYF.

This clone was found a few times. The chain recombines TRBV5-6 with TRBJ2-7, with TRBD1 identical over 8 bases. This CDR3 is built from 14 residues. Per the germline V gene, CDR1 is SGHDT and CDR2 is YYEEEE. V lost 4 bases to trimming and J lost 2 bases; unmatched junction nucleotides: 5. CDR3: CASSRLQGAYEQYF. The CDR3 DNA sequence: TGTGCCAGCAGCCGCCTACAGGGGGCCTACGAGCAGTACTTC.

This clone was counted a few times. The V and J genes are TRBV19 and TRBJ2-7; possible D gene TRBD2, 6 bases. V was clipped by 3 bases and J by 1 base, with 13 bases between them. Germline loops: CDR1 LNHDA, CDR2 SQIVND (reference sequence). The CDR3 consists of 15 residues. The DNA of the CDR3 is TGTGCCAGTAGTATCGCGGGACGGCGGTCCTACGAGCAGTACTTC. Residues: CASSIAGRRSYEQYF. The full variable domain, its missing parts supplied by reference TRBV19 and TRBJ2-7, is DGGITQSPKYLFRKEGQNVTLSCEQNLNHDAMYWYRQDPGQGLRLIYYSQIVNDFQKGDIAEGYSVSREKKESFPLTVTSAQKNPTAFYLCASSIAGRRSYEQYFGPGTRLTVT.

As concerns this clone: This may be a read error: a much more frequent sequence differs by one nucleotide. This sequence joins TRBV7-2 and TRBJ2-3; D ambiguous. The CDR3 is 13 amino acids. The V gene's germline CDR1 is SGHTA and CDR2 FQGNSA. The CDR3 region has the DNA TGTGCCAGCAGCGTAGCTAGCACAGATACGCAGTATTTT. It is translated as CASSVASTDTQYF.

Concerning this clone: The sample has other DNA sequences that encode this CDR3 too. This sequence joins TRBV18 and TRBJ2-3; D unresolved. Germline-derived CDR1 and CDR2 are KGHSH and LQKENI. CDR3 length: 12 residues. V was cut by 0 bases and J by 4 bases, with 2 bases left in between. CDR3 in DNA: TGTGCCAGCTCACCACCGCCAGATACGCAGTATTTT. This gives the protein CASSPPPDTQYF.

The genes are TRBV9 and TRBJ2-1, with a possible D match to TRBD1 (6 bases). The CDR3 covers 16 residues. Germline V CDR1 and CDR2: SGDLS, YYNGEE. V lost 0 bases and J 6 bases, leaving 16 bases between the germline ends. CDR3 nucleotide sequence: TGTGCCAGCAGCGTAGTGGGCAGGGGCTCCCTCAATGAGCAGTTCTTC. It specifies CASSVVGRGSLNEQFF.

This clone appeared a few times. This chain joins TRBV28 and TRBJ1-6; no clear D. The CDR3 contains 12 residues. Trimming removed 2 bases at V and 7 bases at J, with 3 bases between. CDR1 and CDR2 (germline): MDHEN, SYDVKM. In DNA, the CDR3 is TGTGCCAGCAGTTTAAAGAATTCACCCCTCCACTTT. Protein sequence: CASSLKNSPLHF.

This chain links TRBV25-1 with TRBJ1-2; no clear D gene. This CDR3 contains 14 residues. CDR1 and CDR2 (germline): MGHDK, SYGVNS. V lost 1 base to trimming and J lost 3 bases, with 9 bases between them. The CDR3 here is CASSESKNYYGYTF. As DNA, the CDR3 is TGTGCCAGCAGTGAATCTAAGAATTACTATGGCTACACCTTC.

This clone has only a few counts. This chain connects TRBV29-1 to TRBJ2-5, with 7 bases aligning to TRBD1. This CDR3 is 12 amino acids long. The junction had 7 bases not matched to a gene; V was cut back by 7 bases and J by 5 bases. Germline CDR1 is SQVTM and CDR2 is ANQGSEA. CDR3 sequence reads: CSAPRGSETQYF. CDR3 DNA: TGCAGCGCACCCAGGGGGAGCGAGACCCAGTACTTC.

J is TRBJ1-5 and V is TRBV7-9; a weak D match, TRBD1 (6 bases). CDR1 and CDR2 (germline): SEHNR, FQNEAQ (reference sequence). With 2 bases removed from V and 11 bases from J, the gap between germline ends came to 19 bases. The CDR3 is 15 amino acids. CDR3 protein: CASSLSQGGRHAQHF. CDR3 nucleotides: TGTGCCAGCAGCTTATCACAGGGTGGGCGTCATGCCCAGCATTTT.

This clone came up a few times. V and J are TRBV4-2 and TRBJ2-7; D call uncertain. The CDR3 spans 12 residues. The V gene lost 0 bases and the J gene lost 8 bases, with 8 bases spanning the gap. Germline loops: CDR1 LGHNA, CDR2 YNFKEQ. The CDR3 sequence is CASSQDLLKQYF. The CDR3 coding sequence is TGTGCCAGCAGCCAAGATTTACTAAAGCAGTACTTC.